Shown below are 20 T cell receptor beta chains from a single sample sequenced in a study of cytomegalovirus exposure and HLA in healthy donors (dated by TCRdb to about 2017). Library generation was performed with the immunoSEQ multiplex PCR assay. For the multiplex PCR, a mixture combining 60 forward primers for TCR Vbeta segments and 13 reverse primers for TCR Jbeta segments was used. Held by TCRdb, this immuneACCESS table contains in-frame sequences only and omits some clones. Under half of the omission traces to an unresolved V gene where checked; the cause of the rest is unknown. In all, the sample holds 140,000 or so clones, and 78% of those were seen once. The ten top clones hold 2.5% to 3% of the sample. Sequencing used PBMCs. Source of these receptors: a female donor in good health and CMV-seronegative.

The chain couples TRBV4-1 to TRBJ2-2, with D possibly matching TRBD2 (5 bases). V was cut by 0 bases and J by 6 bases, with 8 bases left in between. The CDR3 sequence is 14 residues long. Germline values: CDR1 MGHRA, CDR2 YSYEKL. As DNA, the CDR3 is TGCGCCAGCAGCCAAGACCGGGGTGCCGGGGAGCTGTTTTTT. Residues: CASSQDRGAGELFF.

The gene calls are TRBV7-9 and TRBJ2-3, with D tentatively TRBD2 (6 bases). Germline assignment: CDR1 SEHNR and CDR2 FQNEAQ (reference sequence). Trimming removed 6 bases from V and 2 bases from J, with 15 bases in between. The CDR3 sequence is 15 residues long. CDR3 DNA: TGTGCCAGCAGGTTCGGGAGCAGCTTCACAGATACGCAGTATTTT. As protein: CASRFGSSFTDTQYF.

J is TRBJ1-2 and V is TRBV28; 8 positions match TRBD1. From germline, CDR1 is MDHEN and CDR2 SYDVKM. The junction had 4 bases not matched to a gene; V was cut back by 5 bases and J by 2 bases. This CDR3 is 14 amino acids long. CDR3 protein: CASSPRTGNYGYTF. The CDR3 bases are TGTGCCAGCAGTCCCCGGACAGGGAACTATGGCTACACCTTC.

The rearrangement uses TRBV7-2 and TRBJ1-5, with TRBD1 as a possible D gene (5 bases). Between the trimmed V and J ends, which lost 5 bases and 2 bases, there was a span of 16 bases. CDR3 length: 16 residues. Germline loops: CDR1 SGHTA, CDR2 FQGNSA. CDR3 residues: CASSVRGTDGNQPQHF. CDR3 nucleotide sequence: TGTGCCAGCAGCGTCAGAGGGACTGATGGCAATCAGCCCCAGCATTTT.

The chain recombines TRBV28 with TRBJ1-2; 9 bases align to TRBD1. Trimming at V came to 3 bases and at J to 3 bases, leaving 8 bases not matched to a gene. Germline V gene data show CDR1 as MDHEN and CDR2 as SYDVKM. This CDR3 is 16 amino acids long. The CDR3 loop reads CASSLKADRGDYGYTF. The CDR3 DNA is TGTGCCAGCAGTTTGAAGGCCGACAGGGGGGACTATGGCTACACCTTC.

This clone has more than one count but fewer than ten. The chain links TRBV4-1 to TRBJ1-1; D ambiguous. The V end lost 0 bases, the J end lost 4 bases, and 9 bases lay between the germline ends. CDR1 MGHRA and CDR2 YSYEKL come from the germline V gene. CDR3 size: 14 residues. CDR3 sequence: CASSQDRVGTEAFF. CDR3 DNA sequence: TGCGCCAGCAGCCAAGACCGGGTTGGCACTGAAGCTTTCTTT.

CDR3 loop: CASSLGPGGYEQYF. The CDR3 coding sequence is TGTGCCAGCAGCTTAGGACCGGGGGGCTACGAGCAGTACTTC. The chain couples TRBV11-1 to TRBJ2-7, with 7 bases identical to TRBD2. V lost 1 base, J lost 3 bases, and 3 bases stayed unmatched. This CDR3 has 14 residues. Germline V CDR1 and CDR2: SGHAT, FQDESV (reference sequence).

The chain combines TRBV29-1 with TRBJ2-1, with 10 bases matching TRBD2. The V gene's germline CDR1 is SQVTM and CDR2 ANQGSEA. With V trimmed by 6 bases and J by 4 bases, 3 bases remained unmatched. The CDR3 spans 13 residues. The DNA of the CDR3 is TGCAGCGTGATGACTAGCGGGTACAATGAGCAGTTCTTC. Translating gives CSVMTSGYNEQFF.

V and J are TRBV6-1 and TRBJ1-1; D is perhaps TRBD1 (6 bases). The CDR3 contains 15 residues. Germline lookup yields CDR1 MNHNS and CDR2 SASEGT. Trimming removed 6 bases at V and 4 bases at J, with 18 bases between. The CDR3 spells CASRPRQAQTTEAFF. The CDR3 DNA follows: TGTGCCAGCAGACCAAGACAGGCCCAGACCACTGAAGCTTTCTTT.

The chain is built from TRBV5-6 and TRBJ1-6; the D gene is possibly TRBD1 (5 bases). This CDR3 spans 15 amino acids. Trimming removed 0 bases from V and 7 bases from J, with 11 bases in between. Germline V gene sequence: CDR1 SGHDT, CDR2 YYEEEE. The CDR3 loop reads CASSLGQLENSPLHF. DNA for the CDR3: TGTGCCAGCAGCTTGGGACAGTTAGAGAATTCACCCCTCCACTTT.

The CDR3 loop reads CSVMTGANTGELFF. Written as DNA, the CDR3 is TGCAGCGTTATGACAGGGGCGAACACCGGGGAGCTGTTTTTT. V gene TRBV29-1 combines with J gene TRBJ2-2; TRBD1 agrees at 8 bases. The J segment lost 0 bases and the V segment lost 5 bases, leaving 2 bases of the junction unmatched. The CDR3 is made up of 14 amino acids. Germline CDR1 is SQVTM and CDR2 is ANQGSEA.

This chain connects TRBV27 to TRBJ1-1, with D tentatively TRBD1 (5 bases). The CDR3 extends over 14 amino acids. V was shortened by 4 bases and J by 2 bases, with 11 bases between the two germline ends. Germline V gene data show CDR1 as MNHEY and CDR2 as SMNVEV (reference sequence). CDR3 region: CASSSLGGNTEAFF. The CDR3 DNA sequence: TGTGCCAGCAGTTCACTGGGGGGAAACACTGAAGCTTTCTTT.

The J gene is TRBJ2-1, the V gene TRBV9; tentatively, D is TRBD2 (5 bases). With 4 bases removed from V and 3 bases from J, the gap between germline ends came to 14 bases. Per the germline V gene, CDR1 is SGDLS and CDR2 is YYNGEE. This CDR3 is built from 15 residues. The CDR3 protein is CASSPRRAGYNEQFF. The DNA for the CDR3 is TGTGCCAGCAGCCCACGGCGGGCGGGCTACAATGAGCAGTTCTTC. Full variable domain (outside the CDR3, taken from reference TRBV9 and TRBJ2-1): DSGVTQTPKHLITATGQRVTLRCSPRSGDLSVYWYQQSLDQGLQFLIQYYNGEERAKGNILERFSAQQFPDLHSELNLSSLELGDSALYFCASSPRRAGYNEQFFGPGTRLTVL.

The chain joins TRBV30 to TRBJ2-5, with 7 nucleotides matching TRBD1. This CDR3 contains 15 residues. After removal of 1 base from V and 2 bases from J, the junction contained 7 bases not matched to a gene. The germline gives CDR1 GTSNPN, CDR2 SVGIG (reference sequence). CDR3: CAWSEGRQGQETQYF. The CDR3 DNA reads as TGTGCCTGGAGTGAGGGGCGACAGGGACAAGAGACCCAGTACTTC.

The gene calls are TRBV5-1 and TRBJ2-1, with a possible D match to TRBD1 (6 bases). The CDR3 is 11 residues long. With 8 bases removed from V and 7 bases from J, the gap between germline ends came to 10 bases. CDR1 is SGHRS, CDR2 YFSETQ, per germline. Written as DNA, the CDR3 is TGCGCCAGTAAACAGGGAAATGAGCAGTTCTTC. Protein: CASKQGNEQFF.

The sample holds one count of this clone. The gene calls are TRBV10-1 and TRBJ2-2; D is unclear. Germline-derived CDR1 and CDR2 are WNHNN and SYGVQD (reference sequence). The V end lost 2 bases, the J end lost 3 bases, and 4 bases lay between the germline ends. CDR3 length: 13 residues. DNA of the CDR3: TGCGCCAGCAGTGAGCGGGACACCGGGGAGCTGTTTTTT. It yields the protein CASSERDTGELFF.

The rearrangement joins TRBV29-1 to TRBJ2-5; no clear D gene. Trimming took off 4 bases at V and 5 bases at J, with 14 bases between the two ends. The V gene's germline CDR1 is SQVTM and CDR2 ANQGSEA. CDR3 size: 13 residues. The CDR3 region is CSVAMRLGETQYF. In DNA, the CDR3 is TGCAGCGTTGCCATGCGGCTCGGGGAGACCCAGTACTTC.

V is TRBV19 and J is TRBJ1-2; 7 nucleotides match TRBD1. Germline values: CDR1 LNHDA, CDR2 SQIVND (reference sequence). The CDR3 is 15 residues long. With V trimmed by 5 bases and J by 7 bases, 13 bases remained unmatched. DNA for the CDR3: TGTGCCAGTAGTCCTCCACAGGGGCATGTCGGTGGCTACACCTTC. It specifies CASSPPQGHVGGYTF.

V and J are TRBV6-1 and TRBJ2-3, with TRBD1 matching over 10 bases. The germline gives CDR1 MNHNS, CDR2 SASEGT. The CDR3 is 18 amino acids. V was pared by 0 bases and J by 2 bases, with 8 bases of the junction left unmatched. The CDR3: CASSEAGGTGASTDTQYF. The CDR3 region has the DNA TGTGCCAGCAGTGAAGCCGGAGGGACAGGGGCTTCCACAGATACGCAGTATTTT.

V and J are TRBV30 and TRBJ1-2; the D gene is possibly TRBD1 (5 bases). CDR1 and CDR2 from the germline V gene are GTSNPN and SVGIG (reference sequence). The V end lost 2 bases, the J end lost 8 bases, and 15 bases lay between the germline ends. The CDR3 length is 13 residues. The CDR3 loop is CAWSFSGDSGYTF. In nucleotides, the CDR3 is TGTGCCTGGAGTTTTTCTGGAGACAGCGGCTACACCTTC. The full variable domain, with the rest looked up from reference TRBV30 and TRBJ1-2, is SQTIHQWPATLVQPVGSPLSLECTVEGTSNPNLYWYRQAAGRGLQLLFYSVGIGQISSEVPQNLSASRPQDRQFILSSKKLLLSDSGFYLCAWSFSGDSGYTFGSGTRLTVV.